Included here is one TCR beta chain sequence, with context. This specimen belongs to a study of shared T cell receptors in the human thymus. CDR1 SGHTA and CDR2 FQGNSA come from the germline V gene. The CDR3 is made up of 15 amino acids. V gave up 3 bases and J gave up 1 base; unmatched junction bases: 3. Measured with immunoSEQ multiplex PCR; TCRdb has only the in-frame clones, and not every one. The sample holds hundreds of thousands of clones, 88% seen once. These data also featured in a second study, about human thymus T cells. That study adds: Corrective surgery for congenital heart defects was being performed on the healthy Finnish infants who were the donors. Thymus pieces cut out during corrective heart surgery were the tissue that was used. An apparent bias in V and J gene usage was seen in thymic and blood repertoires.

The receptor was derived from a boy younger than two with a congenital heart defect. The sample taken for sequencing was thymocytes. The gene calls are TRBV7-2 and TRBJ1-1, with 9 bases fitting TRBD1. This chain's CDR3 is CASSFGQGSNTEAFF. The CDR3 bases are TGTGCCAGCAGCTTCGGACAGGGGTCGAACACTGAAGCTTTCTTT.